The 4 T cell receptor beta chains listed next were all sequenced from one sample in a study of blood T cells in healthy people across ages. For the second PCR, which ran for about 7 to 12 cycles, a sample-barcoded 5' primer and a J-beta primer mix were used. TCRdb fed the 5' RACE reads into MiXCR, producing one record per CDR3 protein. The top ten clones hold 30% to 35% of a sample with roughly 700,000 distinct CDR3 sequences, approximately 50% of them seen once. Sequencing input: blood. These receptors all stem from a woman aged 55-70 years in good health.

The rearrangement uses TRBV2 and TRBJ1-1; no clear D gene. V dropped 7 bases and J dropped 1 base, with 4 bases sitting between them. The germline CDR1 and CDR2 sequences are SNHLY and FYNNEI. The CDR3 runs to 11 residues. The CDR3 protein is CASMGNTEAFF. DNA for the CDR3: TGTGCCAGCATGGGGAACACTGAAGCTTTCTTT. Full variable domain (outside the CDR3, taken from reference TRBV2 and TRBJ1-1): EPEVTQTPSHQVTQMGQEVILRCVPISNHLYFYWYRQILGQKVEFLVSFYNNEISEKSEIFDDQFSVERPDGSNFTLKIRSTKLEDSAMYFCASMGNTEAFFGQGTRLTVV.

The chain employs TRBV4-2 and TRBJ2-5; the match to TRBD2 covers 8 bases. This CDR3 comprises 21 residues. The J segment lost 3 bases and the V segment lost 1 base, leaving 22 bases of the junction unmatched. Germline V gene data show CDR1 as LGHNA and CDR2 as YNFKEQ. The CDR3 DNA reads TGTGCCAGCAGCCAAGGGGGACGTGGACTAGCAGAGACTAAGCGGGAAGAGACCCAGTACTTC. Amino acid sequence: CASSQGGRGLAETKREETQYF.

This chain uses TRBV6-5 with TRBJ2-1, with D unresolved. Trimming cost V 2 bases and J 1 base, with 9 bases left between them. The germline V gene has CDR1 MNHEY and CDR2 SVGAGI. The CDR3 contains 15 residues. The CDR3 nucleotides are TGTGCCAGCAGTTACACCGGTTATTCCTACAATGAGCAGTTCTTC. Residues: CASSYTGYSYNEQFF.

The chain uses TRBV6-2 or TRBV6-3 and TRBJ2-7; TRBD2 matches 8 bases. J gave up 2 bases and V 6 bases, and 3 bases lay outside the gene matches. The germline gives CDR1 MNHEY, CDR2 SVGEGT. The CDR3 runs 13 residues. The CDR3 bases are TGTGCCAGCAGCATCGGGGGGGCCTACGAGCAGTACTTC. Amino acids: CASSIGGAYEQYF.